This T cell receptor beta chain originates from a study of blood T cell repertoires in COVID-19 (dated by TCRdb to 2019 to 2021). Regarding the complete study: Samples covering the acute and convalescent phases of COVID-19 were provided by collaborators in the United States, Italy and Spain. The prospective study material was composed of cDNA or gDNA derived from T cells, B-cell-depleted T cells, or PBMCs. Deeply sampled blood TCRbeta repertoires from subjects exposed to, actively infected with, or recovered from COVID-19 were included in the dataset. The repertoires were released in a freely available public database meant as a resource for research on the immune response to SARS-CoV-2. The samples were drawn from the first 160 participants of the ongoing ImmuneRACE study and from over a thousand subjects provided by 6 global collaborators. A de-identified subject ID, COVID-19 status, age in years and sex were almost always included in the sample metadata. Where HLA class I and class II types were available, the types were taken from metadata supplied by the sample provider, not from assay-based typing. Study-level results and caveats: The quantity of clinical and demographic metadata differed by source and by participant and was supplied without curation.

Participants in the prospective study were enrolled through a virtual design, were aged about 18 to 100 years, and lived in roughly 25 United States geographic areas. To assign participants to cohorts, the prospective study relied on clinical history that participants themselves reported in a screening survey and a study questionnaire. For ImmuneRACE Cohort 3, a participant was defined as recovered based on two consecutive negative NP/OP PCR tests, clearance by a healthcare professional, or resolution of symptoms. In the prospective study, whole blood, serum and a nasopharyngeal or oropharyngeal swab were collected from each participant by mobile phlebotomists. Prospective study participants could optionally give additional blood draws and questionnaires over an approximately 2-month period. Blood samples from the prospective study were shipped frozen or at room temperature prior to DNA extraction.

Notes on this clone: Its antigen is currently not known. Base qualities are not provided; no much larger clone lies one nucleotide away.

The immunoSEQ Assay, a bias-controlled multiplex PCR, was used to amplify TCRbeta CDR3 regions from genomic DNA. For the original study's pipeline: Within the assay, amplification of reference gene primers was used to estimate how many nucleated cells each sample contained. Sequence reads were collapsed and filtered to measure the absolute abundance of every unique TCRbeta CDR3 rearrangement. For each sample, productive Simpson clonality was calculated as the square root of Simpson's diversity index across productive rearrangements. TCRdb retrieved this table from immuneACCESS and kept in-frame rearrangements only. Not all clones are present; in checked studies, unresolved V genes account for under half, and no reason is known for the remainder. V and J calls and clone size come straight from that table; D and trimming were deduced from the DNA. This sample lists about 100,000 clones; about 86% were detected once. The ten largest account for 2% to 3% of the sample.

Based on the germline V gene, the CDR1 and CDR2 sequences are MGHDK and SYGVNS. V loses 3 bases, J loses 5 bases, and the germline ends lie 16 bases apart. There are 15 amino acids in the CDR3, from cysteine to phenylalanine inclusive. The CDR3 DNA has 45 bases and is translated from base 1. This sequence was found in a woman between 45 and 60 years old who had recovered from COVID-19. This chain is built from TRBV25-1 and TRBJ1-2; the D gene assignment is ambiguous. The source material was PBMCs or T cells enriched from blood (not recorded which). The CDR3 reads as follows: CASSDSSRWSYGYTF. The nucleotide sequence is given as TGTGCCAGCAGTGATTCGTCGCGGTGGAGTTATGGCTACACCTTC.